One sample yielded the 17 T cell receptor beta chains listed below, sequenced in a study of shared clonotypes between healthy human individuals. Generated by immunoSEQ multiplex PCR, the TCRdb table keeps only in-frame clones and is missing some. The sample lists fewer than 600,000 clones; roughly four fifths were seen once. The sequenced sample was PBMCs. The receptor source for this set is a woman aged 40 to 50 in good health. Some clones in this sample may be carry-over from other donors' samples.

This clone was observed at least ten times. The V call is TRBV28, the J call TRBJ1-2, with unresolved D. CDR1 is MDHEN, CDR2 SYDVKM, per germline. V shed 6 bases and J shed 0 bases, with 8 bases lying between them. The CDR3 spans 13 residues. CDR3 residues: CASRESSNYGYTF. Written as DNA, the CDR3 is TGTGCCAGCAGGGAGTCCTCTAACTATGGCTACACCTTC.

This chain joins TRBV6-5 and TRBJ2-7; no definite D call. V was clipped by 0 bases and J by 3 bases, with 9 bases between them. Looked up from germline, CDR1 is MNHEY and CDR2 is SVGAGI. The CDR3 is 14 residues long. CDR3 nucleotide sequence: TGTGCCAGCAGTTACTCTTCACAGAACTACGAGCAGTACTTC. Protein: CASSYSSQNYEQYF.

As for this clone: Within the sample, other DNA sequences also encode this same CDR3. The V call is TRBV5-4, the J call TRBJ1-5, with unresolved D. The CDR3 is made up of 13 amino acids. Trimming left V 0 bases short and J 4 bases short, with 5 bases between. Germline values: CDR1 SGHNT, CDR2 YYREEE (reference sequence). The CDR3 reads CASSLDSNQPQHF. Here the CDR3 DNA reads TGTGCCAGCAGCTTGGACAGTAATCAGCCCCAGCATTTT.

This sequence joins TRBV2 and TRBJ2-2; no definite D call. Trimming took 7 bases from V and 0 from J, leaving 9 bases between them. Looked up from germline, CDR1 is SNHLY and CDR2 is FYNNEI. The CDR3 consists of 14 residues. CDR3: CASKTETNTGELFF. Here the CDR3 DNA reads TGTGCCAGCAAGACGGAGACGAACACCGGGGAGCTGTTTTTT. Full variable domain (remainder filled in from reference TRBV2 and TRBJ2-2): EPEVTQTPSHQVTQMGQEVILRCVPISNHLYFYWYRQILGQKVEFLVSFYNNEISEKSEIFDDQFSVERPDGSNFTLKIRSTKLEDSAMYFCASKTETNTGELFFGEGSRLTVL.

The rearrangement uses TRBV5-1 and TRBJ1-1; D not certain. Germline-derived CDR1 and CDR2 are SGHRS and YFSETQ. Trimming pared 4 bases from V and 3 bases from J, leaving 10 bases between. The CDR3 covers 13 residues. CDR3 sequence (DNA): TGCGCCAGCAGCCCCGACGGGGACACTGAAGCTTTCTTT. Its protein product is CASSPDGDTEAFF.

This clone has only a few counts. This sequence joins TRBV5-1 and TRBJ2-3, with 9 bases matching TRBD2. The trim removed 3 bases at V and 1 base at J, leaving 6 bases unmatched. This CDR3 has 16 amino acids. Germline V CDR1 and CDR2: SGHRS, YFSETQ. CDR3 amino acids: CASSSVAGAGTDTQYF. CDR3 DNA: TGCGCCAGCAGCTCCGTAGCGGGAGCGGGCACAGATACGCAGTATTTT.

The chain employs TRBV4-1 and TRBJ2-2, with D unclear. CDR3 length equals 13 residues. The germline gives CDR1 MGHRA, CDR2 YSYEKL. V shed 10 bases and J shed 1 base, with 10 bases lying between them. CDR3 protein: CATLDQNTGELFF. CDR3 DNA: TGCGCCACTTTGGACCAGAACACCGGGGAGCTGTTTTTT.

The rearrangement links TRBV19 to TRBJ2-2; possibly TRBD1 for D (6 bases). The CDR3 has 14 residues. Trimming cost V 5 bases and J 4 bases, with 11 bases left between them. Germline V CDR1 and CDR2: LNHDA, SQIVND (reference sequence). The CDR3 region has the DNA TGTGCCAGTAGTGCAGACAGGAGCACCGGGGAGCTGTTTTTT. It yields the protein CASSADRSTGELFF.

This clone showed up just a few times. The chain couples TRBV5-1 to TRBJ2-5, with TRBD2 matching 13 bases. This CDR3 region has 15 residues. Trimming removed 3 bases from V and 2 bases from J; junction bases left unmatched: 1. The germline CDR1 and CDR2 sequences are SGHRS and YFSETQ. This CDR3 is CASSSGLAGQETQYF. As DNA, the CDR3 is TGCGCCAGCAGCTCGGGACTAGCGGGACAAGAGACCCAGTACTTC.

The chain recombines TRBV15 with TRBJ2-5, with D tentatively TRBD2 (7 bases). CDR3 length: 15 amino acids. CDR1 is LNHNV and CDR2 is YYDKDF in the germline V gene (reference sequence). The germline V and J ends were trimmed by 0 bases and 5 bases, with 13 bases remaining between them. In DNA form, the CDR3 reads TGTGCCACCAGCAGAGATCCTGCGGGGGCCGAGACCCAGTACTTC. This translates into CATSRDPAGAETQYF.

V and J are TRBV27 and TRBJ1-5; D unclear. V was cut by 2 bases and J by 2 bases, with 7 bases left in between. The CDR3 has 14 amino acids. Per the germline V gene, CDR1 is MNHEY and CDR2 is SMNVEV (reference sequence). CDR3 loop: CASSLRGGNQPQHF. DNA of the CDR3: TGTGCCAGCAGTTTACGGGGAGGCAATCAGCCCCAGCATTTT.

This clone was seen a few times. This chain's CDR3 is CASSYQGARSGTIYF. The CDR3 nucleotides read TGTGCCAGCAGCTATCAGGGGGCTAGGTCGGGCACCATATATTTT. The genes are TRBV7-2 and TRBJ1-3; 8 bases line up with TRBD1. V dropped 4 bases and J dropped 9; count of bases not matched to a gene: 11. In germline, CDR1 is SGHTA, CDR2 FQGNSA. This CDR3 contains 15 residues.

Notes on this clone: Additional DNA sequences in this sample encode the identical CDR3. The DNA for the CDR3 is TGTGCCTGGGCCAGCTCCTACGAGCAGTACTTC. Translating gives CAWASSYEQYF. V usage is TRBV30 and J usage is TRBJ2-7, with unresolved D. Trimming left V 5 bases short and J 0 bases short, with 5 bases between. This CDR3 is 11 amino acids long. The germline V gene has CDR1 GTSNPN and CDR2 SVGIG (reference sequence). Full variable domain (outside the CDR3, taken from reference TRBV30 and TRBJ2-7): SQTIHQWPATLVQPVGSPLSLECTVEGTSNPNLYWYRQAAGRGLQLLFYSVGIGQISSEVPQNLSASRPQDRQFILSSKKLLLSDSGFYLCAWASSYEQYFGPGTRLTVT.

The chain recombines TRBV6-9 with TRBJ1-1, with D unresolved. With 4 bases removed from V and 10 bases from J, the gap between germline ends came to 10 bases. CDR3 length: 11 residues. CDR1 and CDR2 (germline): MNHGY, SVAAGI. This CDR3 reads CASSCRPGAFF. Here the CDR3 DNA reads TGTGCCAGCAGTTGCCGACCTGGAGCTTTCTTT.

This chain links TRBV5-5 with TRBJ2-7, with a possible D match to TRBD1 (5 bases). The CDR3 consists of 14 residues. V dropped 0 bases and J dropped 6 bases, with 13 bases sitting between them. CDR1 is SGHKS, CDR2 YYEKEE, per germline (reference sequence). CDR3 amino acids: CASSLVSTVGEQYF. For the CDR3, the DNA is TGTGCCAGCAGCTTGGTGTCGACAGTGGGCGAGCAGTACTTC.

J is TRBJ2-2 and V is TRBV4-2, with a tentative D call TRBD2 (5 bases). V was shortened by 1 base and J by 6 bases, with 6 bases between the two germline ends. This CDR3 contains 13 residues. The germline gives CDR1 LGHNA, CDR2 YNFKEQ. CDR3 in amino acids: CASSQGESGELFF. The CDR3 nucleotides are TGTGCCAGCAGCCAAGGGGAGTCCGGGGAGCTGTTTTTT.

The rearrangement joins TRBV5-4 to TRBJ2-1; D remains unclear. Germline lookup yields CDR1 SGHNT and CDR2 YYREEE (reference sequence). V was pared by 2 bases and J by 1 base, with 7 bases between. The CDR3 is made up of 14 amino acids. The CDR3 region has the DNA TGTGCCAGCAGCTTTGCGAATTCCTACAATGAGCAGTTCTTC. It codes for CASSFANSYNEQFF.